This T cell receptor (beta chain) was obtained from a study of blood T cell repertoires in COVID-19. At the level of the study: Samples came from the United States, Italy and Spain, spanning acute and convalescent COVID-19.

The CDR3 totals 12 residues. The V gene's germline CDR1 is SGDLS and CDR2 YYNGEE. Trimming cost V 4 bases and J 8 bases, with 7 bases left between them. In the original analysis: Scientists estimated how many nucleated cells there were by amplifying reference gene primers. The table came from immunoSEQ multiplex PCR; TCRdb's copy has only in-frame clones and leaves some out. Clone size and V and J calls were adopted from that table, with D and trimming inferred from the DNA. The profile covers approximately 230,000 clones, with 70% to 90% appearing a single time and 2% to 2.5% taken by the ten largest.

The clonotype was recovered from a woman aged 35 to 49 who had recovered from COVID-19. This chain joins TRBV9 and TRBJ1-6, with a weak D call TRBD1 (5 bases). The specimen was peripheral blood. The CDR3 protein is CASSRDYSPLHF. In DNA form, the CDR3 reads TGTGCCAGCAGCCGGGACTATTCACCCCTCCACTTT.